The clone carrying this T cell receptor beta chain has only a few counts. The sample belongs to a study of early T cells in non-severe SARS-CoV-2 infection. V shed 7 bases, J shed 5 bases, and the junction held 9 bases outside the gene matches. Germline assignment: CDR1 MNHNY and CDR2 SVGAGI (reference sequence). This CDR3 spans 14 amino acids. TCRdb re-called the 5' RACE reads with MiXCR, one entry per CDR3 protein. Here the sample spans about 76,000 distinct CDR3 sequences, around 16% being singletons. Sequencing was carried out using whole blood. The TCR originated in an adult who was a healthcare worker with PCR-confirmed SARS-CoV-2 infection or an uninfected control (not recorded which). The rearrangement links TRBV6-6 to TRBJ2-7; 9 positions agree with TRBD1. The CDR3 bases are TGTGCCAGCATCCAGGCCGGGACAGGGAACGAGCAGTACTTC. This translates into CASIQAGTGNEQYF.